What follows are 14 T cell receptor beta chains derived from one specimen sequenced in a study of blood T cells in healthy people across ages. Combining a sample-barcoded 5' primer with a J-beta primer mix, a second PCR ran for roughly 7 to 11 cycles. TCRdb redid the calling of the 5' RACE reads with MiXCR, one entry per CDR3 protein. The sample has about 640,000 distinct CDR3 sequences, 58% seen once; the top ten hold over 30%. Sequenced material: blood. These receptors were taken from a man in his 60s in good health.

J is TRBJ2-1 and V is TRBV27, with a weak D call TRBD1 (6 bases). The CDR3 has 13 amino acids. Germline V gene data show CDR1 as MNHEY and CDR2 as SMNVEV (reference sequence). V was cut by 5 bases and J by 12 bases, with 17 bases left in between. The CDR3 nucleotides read TGTGCCAGCAGTGTAGTGGGGGCGCGTAGGCAGTTCTTC. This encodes CASSVVGARRQFF.

CDR3 nucleotides: TGCAGTGCTAGACCTCCGGGACATATGAATTCACCCCTCCACTTT. Protein product: CSARPPGHMNSPLHF. J is TRBJ1-6 and V is TRBV20-1, with TRBD1 as a possible D gene (6 bases). The length of the CDR3 is 15 residues. The ends were cut back, 2 bases at V and 7 bases at J, with 15 bases in the middle. CDR1 and CDR2 from the germline V gene are DFQATT and SNEGSKA (reference sequence).

The CDR3 DNA reads TGTGCCAGCAGCCAAGATGGCCGGGGCGGACCCAAATACGAGCAGTACTTC. Translation gives CASSQDGRGGPKYEQYF. This chain connects TRBV4-2 to TRBJ2-5; D might be TRBD1 or TRBD2, each matching 5 bases. TRBJ2-7 matches the DNA end more closely, so the J call is doubtful. Looked up from germline, CDR1 is LGHNA and CDR2 is YNFKEQ. There are 17 residues in the CDR3.

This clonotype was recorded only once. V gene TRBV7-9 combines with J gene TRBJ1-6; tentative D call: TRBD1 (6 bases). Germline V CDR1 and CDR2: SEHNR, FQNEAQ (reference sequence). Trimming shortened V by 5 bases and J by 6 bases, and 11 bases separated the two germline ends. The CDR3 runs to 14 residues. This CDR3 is CASSAGDGNSPLHF. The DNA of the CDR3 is TGTGCCAGCAGCGCAGGGGACGGTAATTCACCCCTCCACTTT.

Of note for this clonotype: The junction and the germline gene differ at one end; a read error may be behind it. CDR3 loop: CNARDDRQGDGIEQYF. In DNA form, the CDR3 reads TGCAATGCTAGAGATGACCGACAGGGAGATGGTATCGAGCAGTACTTC. The chain has TRBV20-1 and TRBJ2-7; TRBD1 aligns across 7 bases. The CDR3 is 16 amino acids. Looked up from germline, CDR1 is DFQATT and CDR2 is SNEGSKA (reference sequence).

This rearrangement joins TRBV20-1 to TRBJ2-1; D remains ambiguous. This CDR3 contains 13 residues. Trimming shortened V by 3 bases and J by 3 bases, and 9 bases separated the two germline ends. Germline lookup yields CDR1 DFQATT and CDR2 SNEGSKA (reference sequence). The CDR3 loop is CSASRVLYNEQFF. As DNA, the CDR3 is TGCAGTGCTAGTCGGGTACTCTACAATGAGCAGTTCTTC.

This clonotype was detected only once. In nucleotides, the CDR3 is TGTGCCAGCAGTGATTCAGGGGCAAGGGAGCAGTACTTC. Translating gives CASSDSGAREQYF. The chain carries TRBV25-1 and TRBJ2-7, with D possibly matching TRBD1 (6 bases). This CDR3 spans 13 amino acids. Germline assignment: CDR1 MGHDK and CDR2 SYGVNS. V gave up 3 bases and J gave up 7 bases, with 13 bases separating them.

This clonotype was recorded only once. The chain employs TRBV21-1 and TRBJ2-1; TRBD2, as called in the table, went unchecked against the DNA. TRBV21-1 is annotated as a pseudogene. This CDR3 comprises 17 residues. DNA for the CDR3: TGTGCCAGCAGCAAAGACCTTAGCGGGGGGGCTCAGAATGAGCAGTTCTTC. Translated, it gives CASSKDLSGGAQNEQFF.

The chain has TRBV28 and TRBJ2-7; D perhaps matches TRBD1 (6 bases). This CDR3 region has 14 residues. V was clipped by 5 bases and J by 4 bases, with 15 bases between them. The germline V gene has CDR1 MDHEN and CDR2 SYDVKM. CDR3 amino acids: CASSKTGGRYEQYF. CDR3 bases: TGTGCCAGCAGTAAGACAGGCGGTCGGTACGAGCAGTACTTC.

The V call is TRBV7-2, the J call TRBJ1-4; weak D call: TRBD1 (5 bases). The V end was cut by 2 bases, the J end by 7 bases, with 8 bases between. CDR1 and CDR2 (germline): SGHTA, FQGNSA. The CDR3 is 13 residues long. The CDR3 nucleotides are TGTGCCAGCAGCTTATGGGGGAGTGAAAAACTGTTTTTT. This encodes CASSLWGSEKLFF.

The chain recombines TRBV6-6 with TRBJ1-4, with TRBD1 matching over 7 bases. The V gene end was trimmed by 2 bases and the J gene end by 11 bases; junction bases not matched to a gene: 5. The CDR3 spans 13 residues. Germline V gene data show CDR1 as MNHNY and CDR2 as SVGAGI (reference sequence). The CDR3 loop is CASSYRGQEKLFF. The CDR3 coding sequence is TGTGCCAGCAGTTACAGGGGGCAAGAGAAACTGTTTTTT.

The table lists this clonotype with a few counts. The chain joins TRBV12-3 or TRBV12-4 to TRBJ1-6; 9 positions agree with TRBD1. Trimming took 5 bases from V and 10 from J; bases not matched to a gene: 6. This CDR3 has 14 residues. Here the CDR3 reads CASSRGTGRSPLHF. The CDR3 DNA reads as TGTGCCAGCAGTCGCGGGACAGGGAGATCACCCCTCCACTTT.

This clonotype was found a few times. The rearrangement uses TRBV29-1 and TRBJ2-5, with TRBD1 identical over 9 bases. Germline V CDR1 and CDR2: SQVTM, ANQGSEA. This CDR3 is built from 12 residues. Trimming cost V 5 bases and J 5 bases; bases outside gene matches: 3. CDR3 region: CSVPTGGETQYF. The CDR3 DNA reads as TGCAGCGTTCCGACAGGGGGGGAGACCCAGTACTTC.

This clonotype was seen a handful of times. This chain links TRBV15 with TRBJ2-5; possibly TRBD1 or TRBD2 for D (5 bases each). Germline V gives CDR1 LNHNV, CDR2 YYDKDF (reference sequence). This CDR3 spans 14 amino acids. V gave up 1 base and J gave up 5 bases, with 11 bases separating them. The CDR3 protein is CATSRVREGETQYF. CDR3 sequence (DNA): TGTGCCACCAGCAGAGTCCGAGAGGGGGAGACCCAGTACTTC.